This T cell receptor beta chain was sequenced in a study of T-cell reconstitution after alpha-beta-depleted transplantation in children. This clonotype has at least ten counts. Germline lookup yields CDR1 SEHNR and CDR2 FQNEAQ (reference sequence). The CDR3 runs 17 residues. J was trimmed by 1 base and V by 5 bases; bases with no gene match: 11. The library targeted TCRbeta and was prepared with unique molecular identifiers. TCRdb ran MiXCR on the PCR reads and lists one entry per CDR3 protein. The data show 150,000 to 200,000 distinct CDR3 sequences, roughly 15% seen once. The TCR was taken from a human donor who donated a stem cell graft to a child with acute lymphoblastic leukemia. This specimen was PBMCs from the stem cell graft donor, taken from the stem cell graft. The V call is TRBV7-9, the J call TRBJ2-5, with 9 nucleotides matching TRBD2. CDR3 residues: CASSPPGLAGPQETQYF. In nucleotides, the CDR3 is TGTGCCAGCAGCCCCCCCGGGCTAGCGGGACCCCAAGAGACCCAGTACTTC.